What follows are 2 T cell receptor beta chains derived from one specimen sequenced in a study of T cells in Graves' hyperthyroidism and ophthalmopathy. Using RNA transcripts as the source, TCR beta CDR3 regions were amplified. The HTBI primer set was used in a first-round RT-PCR of the TCR CDR3. Each CDR3 protein is one row after TCRdb ran MiXCR on the multiplex PCR reads. The sample carries about 700,000 distinct CDR3 sequences, just under 45% recorded once. The sample comprised peripheral blood or thyroid tissue (not recorded which). These receptors were obtained from an adult man with Graves' disease, either hyperthyroidism or ophthalmopathy (not recorded which).

The V and J genes are TRBV15 and TRBJ2-2; the D gene is possibly TRBD1 (6 bases). CDR3 length: 15 residues. V dropped 0 bases and J dropped 6 bases, with 11 bases sitting between them. Germline V gene lookup returns CDR1 LNHNV and CDR2 YYDKDF (reference sequence). CDR3 sequence: CATSRENRAAGELFF. The DNA of the CDR3 is TGTGCCACCAGCAGAGAAAACAGGGCCGCCGGGGAGCTGTTTTTT.

This clonotype was seen only a few times. The chain uses TRBV29-1 and TRBJ1-1; 11 bases are shared with TRBD1. CDR1 SQVTM and CDR2 ANQGSEA come from the germline V gene. CDR3 size: 13 residues. J gave up 2 bases and V 7 bases, and 3 bases lay outside the gene matches. DNA for the CDR3: TGCAGCGGCGGGACAGGGGGAAACACTGAAGCTTTCTTT. Protein: CSGGTGGNTEAFF.